This TCR beta chain emerged from a study of response to subunit inactivated influenza vaccine. Each CDR3 protein gets one entry after TCRdb re-called the RT-PCR reads with MiXCR. The table lists over 650,000 distinct CDR3 sequences, approximately 18% of them singletons. This clonotype was counted a few times. The V gene's germline CDR1 is SGHAT and CDR2 FQNNGV. The V gene end was trimmed by 6 bases and the J gene end by 8 bases; junction bases not matched to a gene: 10. The CDR3 spans 15 residues. This sequence joins TRBV11-2 and TRBJ2-1; 10 positions agree with TRBD2. Sequenced material: PBMCs from blood, taken around 5 days after vaccination. The sequence was collected from a middle-aged man who received an inactivated influenza vaccine. CDR3 sequence (DNA): TGTGCCAGCAGTTCCTTAGCGGGAGGTACCCATGAGCAGTTCTTC. Translation: CASSSLAGGTHEQFF.